This is a list of T cell receptor beta chains from one sample in a study of CXCR3-negative and CXCR3-positive naive CD8 T cells. For each CDR3 protein, TCRdb gives one entry from its re-call of the 5' RACE reads, without DNA. Its listing shows some 61,000 distinct CDR3 sequences. The specimen was naive CXCR3- CD8+ T cells from blood. The receptors derive from a human donor in good health. Some clones in this sample may be carry-over from other donors' samples. The CDR3 runs from the conserved cysteine through the conserved F or W. A clone size is listed for some rows: how often the clone was seen (once, few, many), or a class if it is expanded.

clone_size j_call v_call cdr3_aa
- TRBJ2-5 TRBV11-2 CASSLDQNQETQYF
- TRBJ1-3 TRBV6-6 CASSIQGAAGNTIYF
- TRBJ2-7 TRBV12-3/TRBV12-4 CASSAPGQGSYEQYF
- TRBJ2-1 TRBV7-9 CASSLGTANNEQFF
- TRBJ2-7 TRBV20-1 CSATGPTYEQYF
- TRBJ1-5 TRBV28 CASTQTYGNQPQHF
- TRBJ2-7 TRBV19 CASSPGTGHPYEQCF
- TRBJ2-7 TRBV23-1 CASSQLPGNEQYF
- TRBJ1-2 TRBV28 CASSSQTSIGGYTF
- TRBJ2-1 TRBV6-2/TRBV6-3 CASSFWQDYNEQFF
- TRBJ2-5 TRBV10-2 CASSEAASGGTQETQYF
- TRBJ2-5 TRBV20-1 CSASFGTEETQYF
- TRBJ2-3 TRBV2 CASREGTGFTDTQYF
- TRBJ1-1 TRBV6-5 CASKENTEAFF
- TRBJ1-1 TRBV7-2 CASSVAPSSNTEAFF
- TRBJ1-1 TRBV6-5 CASSYRLRGTEAFF
- TRBJ2-7 TRBV6-2/TRBV6-3 CASSPLDSYEQYF
- TRBJ2-7 TRBV14 CASSQVSEGKDEQYF
- TRBJ1-1 TRBV12-3/TRBV12-4 CASRIFLGMNTEAFF
- TRBJ1-1 TRBV7-9 CASSFFGTDNTEAFF
- TRBJ1-2 TRBV29-1 CSVGGDYGYTF
- TRBJ2-5 TRBV7-9 CASSPKRQIDETQYF
- TRBJ2-7 TRBV25-1 CASSEYFPGDRAAYEQYF
- TRBJ1-2 TRBV4-3 CASSQDGTGGYGYTF
- TRBJ1-1 TRBV20-1 CSAGQIMNTEAFF
- TRBJ1-4 TRBV7-8 CASSLAAGPEKLFF
- TRBJ2-5 TRBV28 CASSPGTVSGPETQYF
- TRBJ1-1 TRBV4-2 CASSQDGAWGSNTEAFF
- TRBJ2-1 TRBV5-1 CASNQLPSGDSYNEQFF
- TRBJ2-1 TRBV27 CASSLANQHNEQFF
- TRBJ2-4 TRBV19 CASSTGSRGKNIQYF
- TRBJ1-5 TRBV4-3 CASSQDWLSAEPQHF
- TRBJ2-7 TRBV7-8 CASRTSQGIWYEQYF
medium-sized TRBJ2-1 TRBV5-1 CASSLGLAGSYNEQFF
- TRBJ2-1 TRBV4-2 CASSEMSSYLAGSYNEQFF
- TRBJ2-1 TRBV19 CASSIPQGMYNEQFF
- TRBJ2-7 TRBV30 CAWSPLRVGDEQYF
- TRBJ1-1 TRBV15 CATSSPGQDTEAFF
- TRBJ1-1 TRBV7-9 CASSPAPDRVNTEAFF
- TRBJ2-7 TRBV7-9 CASSGGQGASYEQYF
- TRBJ1-1 TRBV4-3 CASSQDRRYTEAFF
- TRBJ2-1 TRBV4-3 CASSYGTGSSNEQFF
- TRBJ2-2 TRBV29-1 CSAQGGTGELFF
- TRBJ2-1 TRBV6-6 CASSLTSGGFPYNEQFF
- TRBJ2-7 TRBV3-1 CASSPFLGYEQYF
- TRBJ1-1 TRBV27 CASSFRGQGFYTEAFF
- TRBJ2-7 TRBV27 CASTLEAGLPTYEQYF
- TRBJ2-5 TRBV7-2 CASRPGYGGGETQYF
- TRBJ1-1 TRBV7-9 CASSLTGDLMNTEAFF
- TRBJ2-3 TRBV4-2 CASSPARGGTDTQYF
- TRBJ2-3 TRBV7-3 CASSLGTGVDPQYF
- TRBJ1-2 TRBV29-1 CSVDPGGADGYTF
- TRBJ1-2 TRBV7-9 CASSLGELYGYTF
- TRBJ2-7 TRBV29-1 CSVVGGLSSYEQYF
- TRBJ2-1 TRBV5-1 CASSIAGEQFF
- TRBJ1-1 TRBV7-2 CASSLTPGQRNTEAFF
- TRBJ2-7 TRBV7-9 CASTPEGRHEQYF
- TRBJ2-6 TRBV12-3/TRBV12-4 CASRTGGSGANVLTF